A single sample is the source of the 31 T cell receptor beta chains below, sequenced in a study of shared T cell receptors in the human thymus. The data were produced by immunoSEQ multiplex PCR, yet TCRdb's version contains in-frame clones alone and is incomplete. The data hold more than 550,000 clones, with 70% to 90% observed a single time. This sample also belongs to another study, concerning human thymus T cells.

The material sequenced was thymocytes. The receptors shown here come from a girl under three years old with a congenital heart defect.

The chain uses TRBV5-8 and TRBJ1-1; D remains ambiguous. Germline values: CDR1 SGHTS, CDR2 YDEGEE. Trimming removed 0 bases from V and 0 bases from J, with 9 bases in between. The CDR3 has 15 amino acids. The chain's CDR3 is CASSLDAGMNTEAFF. CDR3 bases: TGTGCCAGCAGCTTGGATGCGGGAATGAACACTGAAGCTTTCTTT.

The rearrangement joins TRBV5-4 to TRBJ1-1, with D uncertain. The CDR3 loop spans 14 amino acids. The V end lost 5 bases, the J end lost 0 bases, and 11 bases lay between the germline ends. CDR1 and CDR2 from the germline V gene are SGHNT and YYREEE (reference sequence). The CDR3 DNA reads as TGTGCCAGCAGTCAAATGTCGGTGAACACTGAAGCTTTCTTT. This gives the protein CASSQMSVNTEAFF. The whole variable domain, remainder taken from reference TRBV5-4 and TRBJ1-1, is ETGVTQSPTHLIKTRGQQVTLRCSSQSGHNTVSWYQQALGQGPQFIFQYYREEENGRGNFPPRFSGLQFPNYSSELNVNALELDDSALYLCASSQMSVNTEAFFGQGTRLTVV.

V is TRBV9 and J is TRBJ1-5; D gene unclear. Per germline, CDR1 SGDLS and CDR2 YYNGEE. V was pared by 1 base and J by 3 bases, with 11 bases between. This CDR3 comprises 15 residues. CDR3 nucleotides: TGTGCCAGCAGCGTATCGGGGTTATTCAATCAGCCCCAGCATTTT. Translating it yields CASSVSGLFNQPQHF.

The chain employs TRBV6-5 and TRBJ1-2, with TRBD1 matching over 8 bases. The CDR3 spans 15 residues. CDR1 is MNHEY and CDR2 is SVGAGI in the germline V gene. Losses at the gene ends were 2 bases for V and 2 bases for J; bases not matched to a gene: 4. CDR3 loop: CASSYPRQGNYGYTF. CDR3 coding DNA: TGTGCCAGCAGTTACCCTAGACAGGGGAACTATGGCTACACCTTC.

J is TRBJ2-1 and V is TRBV19; no reliable D call. This CDR3 comprises 12 residues. The V and J ends lost 1 base and 7 bases respectively, with 5 bases between them. The germline gives CDR1 LNHDA, CDR2 SQIVND (reference sequence). CDR3 nucleotide sequence: TGTGCCAGTAGTATAGGACAAAATGAGCAGTTCTTC. Translated, it gives CASSIGQNEQFF.

The chain couples TRBV19 to TRBJ1-6; D perhaps matches TRBD1 (6 bases). The CDR3 is made up of 14 amino acids. In germline, CDR1 is LNHDA, CDR2 SQIVND (reference sequence). The V end lost 0 bases, the J end lost 9 bases, and 9 bases lay between the germline ends. CDR3: CASSIEGGGSPLHF. DNA for the CDR3: TGTGCCAGTAGTATAGAGGGAGGGGGTTCACCCCTCCACTTT.

This chain connects TRBV29-1 to TRBJ1-2, with D unresolved. The ends were cut back, 4 bases at V and 5 bases at J, with 8 bases in the middle. The CDR3 extends over 11 amino acids. Germline V gene sequence: CDR1 SQVTM, CDR2 ANQGSEA. The CDR3 loop reads CSVGGIYGYTF. The CDR3 DNA reads TGCAGCGTTGGAGGGATATATGGCTACACCTTC.

The genes are TRBV5-1 and TRBJ1-1; maybe TRBD1 (5 bases). The CDR3 loop spans 16 amino acids. Germline CDR1 is SGHRS and CDR2 is YFSETQ. The V end was cut by 4 bases, the J end by 4 bases, with 20 bases between. The CDR3 bases are TGCGCCAGCAGCCACTTGGGGGGAAATAGTCCCACTGAAGCTTTCTTT. Translating gives CASSHLGGNSPTEAFF.

V and J are TRBV15 and TRBJ2-4; D perhaps matches TRBD2 (5 bases). The germline V gene encodes CDR1 LNHNV and CDR2 YYDKDF (reference sequence). The CDR3 is 14 amino acids. Trimming removed 5 bases at V and 0 bases at J, with 8 bases between. CDR3 protein: CATSQDLAKNIQYF. As DNA, the CDR3 is TGTGCCACCAGCCAGGACTTAGCCAAAAACATTCAGTACTTC.

This rearrangement joins TRBV15 to TRBJ2-7; TRBD1 matches 8 bases. Germline V lookup: CDR1 LNHNV, CDR2 YYDKDF (reference sequence). V lost 3 bases and J lost 5; bases outside the gene matches: 0. The CDR3 totals 12 residues. The CDR3 sequence: CATSSRGHEQYF. The CDR3 DNA reads as TGTGCCACCAGCAGCAGGGGGCACGAGCAGTACTTC.

The V and J genes are TRBV5-4 and TRBJ2-1, with 11 bases that match TRBD2. J lost 7 bases, V lost 2 bases, and 5 bases had no gene match. CDR3 length: 15 amino acids. Germline V gene lookup returns CDR1 SGHNT and CDR2 YYREEE (reference sequence). The DNA of the CDR3 is TGTGCCAGCAGCTTTTTTACTAGCGGGGGAAATGAGCAGTTCTTC. Protein product: CASSFFTSGGNEQFF. Together with reference TRBV5-4 and TRBJ2-1, the CDR3 gives the full variable domain: ETGVTQSPTHLIKTRGQQVTLRCSSQSGHNTVSWYQQALGQGPQFIFQYYREEENGRGNFPPRFSGLQFPNYSSELNVNALELDDSALYLCASSFFTSGGNEQFFGPGTRLTVL.

V is TRBV28 and J is TRBJ1-5; possibly TRBD1 for D (6 bases). Germline values: CDR1 MDHEN, CDR2 SYDVKM. V was clipped by 2 bases and J by 3 bases, with 11 bases between them. The CDR3 covers 15 residues. The CDR3 protein is CASSLRDNFNQPQHF. CDR3 bases: TGTGCCAGCAGTTTACGGGACAATTTCAATCAGCCCCAGCATTTT.

This chain's CDR3 is CASRPLEGNQPQHF. The CDR3 region has the DNA TGTGCCAGTCGCCCCTTAGAGGGCAATCAGCCCCAGCATTTT. This chain links TRBV19 with TRBJ1-5; D is unresolved. CDR3 size: 14 residues. CDR1 LNHDA and CDR2 SQIVND come from the germline V gene (reference sequence). Trimming took 8 bases from V and 2 from J, leaving 13 bases between them.

The chain is built from TRBV4-3 and TRBJ1-1, with D tentatively TRBD1 (5 bases). This CDR3 spans 15 amino acids. V was trimmed by 1 base and J by 2 bases, leaving 11 bases between them. The germline gives CDR1 LGHNA, CDR2 YSLEER. CDR3 in DNA: TGCGCCAGCAGCCAAGGGGCAGGGCTCAACACTGAAGCTTTCTTT. This encodes CASSQGAGLNTEAFF.

The V call is TRBV5-4, the J call TRBJ1-1, with D unclear. V lost 4 bases to trimming and J lost 0 bases, with 13 bases between them. The CDR3 runs 15 residues. Germline V gene data show CDR1 as SGHNT and CDR2 as YYREEE (reference sequence). As DNA, the CDR3 is TGTGCCAGCAGCACGGGAGTTTCCATGAACACTGAAGCTTTCTTT. Translating it yields CASSTGVSMNTEAFF. Full variable domain (remainder filled in from reference TRBV5-4 and TRBJ1-1): ETGVTQSPTHLIKTRGQQVTLRCSSQSGHNTVSWYQQALGQGPQFIFQYYREEENGRGNFPPRFSGLQFPNYSSELNVNALELDDSALYLCASSTGVSMNTEAFFGQGTRLTVV.

The rearrangement joins TRBV30 to TRBJ1-5; perhaps TRBD1 as D (5 bases). V was trimmed by 0 bases and J by 2 bases, leaving 5 bases between them. The CDR3 has 13 amino acids. CDR1 is GTSNPN and CDR2 is SVGIG in the germline V gene (reference sequence). CDR3 nucleotides: TGTGCCTGGAGTGTACAGGGCAATCAGCCCCAGCATTTT. Its translation: CAWSVQGNQPQHF.

On this clone: One junction end disagrees with the germline gene, perhaps due to a read error. This chain connects TRBV18 to TRBJ1-1; 7 bases agree with TRBD1. The CDR3 is made up of 16 amino acids. The germline gives CDR1 KGHSH, CDR2 LQKENI. The CDR3 region has the DNA TGTGCCAGCTCCCCACCCCAGACAGGGTTGAACACTGAAGCTTTCTTT. Its protein product is CASSPPQTGLNTEAFF. The full variable domain, in which reference TRBV18 and TRBJ1-1 provide the parts outside the CDR3, is NAGVMQNPRHLVRRRGQEARLRCSPMKGHSHVYWYRQLPEEGLKFMVYLQKENIIDESGMPKERFSAEFPKEGPSILRIQQVVRGDSAAYFCASSPPQTGLNTEAFFGQGTRLTVV.

V and J are TRBV28 and TRBJ1-5; the D gene is possibly TRBD1 (6 bases). The CDR3 sequence is 15 residues long. Germline V CDR1 and CDR2: MDHEN, SYDVKM. V was clipped by 6 bases and J by 4 bases, with 16 bases between them. In DNA, the CDR3 is TGTGCCAGCAGCCCTACCGGGACACTAAATCAGCCCCAGCATTTT. It encodes CASSPTGTLNQPQHF.

The chain uses TRBV28 and TRBJ1-5; the match to TRBD1 covers 7 bases. After removal of 2 bases from V and 3 bases from J, the junction contained 16 bases not matched to a gene. The CDR3 is made up of 19 amino acids. CDR1 is MDHEN and CDR2 is SYDVKM in the germline V gene. The CDR3 sequence is CASSLPTEADRPNNQPQHF. In DNA form, the CDR3 reads TGTGCCAGCAGTTTACCCACTGAAGCGGACAGGCCGAACAATCAGCCCCAGCATTTT.

The gene calls are TRBV5-1 and TRBJ2-4; 8 bases fit TRBD2. The CDR3 runs to 20 residues. Germline-derived CDR1 and CDR2 are SGHRS and YFSETQ. J gave up 1 base and V 3 bases, and 18 bases lay outside the gene matches. CDR3 amino acids: CASSSISGTRAGPAKNIQYF. CDR3 DNA sequence: TGCGCCAGCAGCTCCATTTCCGGGACTAGGGCGGGACCCGCCAAAAACATTCAGTACTTC.

V and J are TRBV18 and TRBJ2-4; D gene ambiguous. Germline V lookup: CDR1 KGHSH, CDR2 LQKENI. The CDR3 runs 16 residues. V was shortened by 0 bases and J by 0 bases, with 9 bases between the two germline ends. The CDR3 spells CASSPPSDTAKNIQYF. In DNA form, the CDR3 reads TGTGCCAGCTCACCACCGTCAGACACAGCCAAAAACATTCAGTACTTC.

This rearrangement joins TRBV7-2 to TRBJ1-5; a possible D gene is TRBD1 (5 bases). Trimming removed 1 base from V and 7 bases from J, with 11 bases in between. Per the germline V gene, CDR1 is SGHTA and CDR2 is FQGNSA. This CDR3 is 14 amino acids long. The DNA of the CDR3 is TGTGCCAGCAGCTTAGTGGACACCGGGCAGCCCCAGCATTTT. Translation: CASSLVDTGQPQHF.

The chain joins TRBV4-1 to TRBJ1-1; D uncertain. Trimming took off 1 base at V and 0 bases at J, with 27 bases between the two ends. CDR3 length: 21 residues. Germline CDR1 and CDR2: MGHRA and YSYEKL. CDR3 sequence reads: CASSQVKPSPTLPILNTEAFF. The CDR3 nucleotides read TGCGCCAGCAGCCAAGTTAAGCCGTCCCCTACCCTGCCAATTTTGAACACTGAAGCTTTCTTT.

The rearrangement uses TRBV5-8 and TRBJ2-1, with 8 bases that match TRBD1. V dropped 4 bases and J dropped 8; count of bases not matched to a gene: 11. Looked up from germline, CDR1 is SGHTS and CDR2 is YDEGEE. The CDR3 is made up of 15 amino acids. The CDR3 DNA follows: TGTGCCAGCAGCCTACCCGAGGACAGGGTCGATGAGCAGTTCTTC. Protein product: CASSLPEDRVDEQFF.

The chain links TRBV5-5 to TRBJ1-2; 7 positions agree with TRBD1. Germline V gives CDR1 SGHKS, CDR2 YYEKEE (reference sequence). The CDR3 contains 13 residues. The junction had 3 bases not matched to a gene; V was cut back by 4 bases and J by 3 bases. The CDR3 loop reads CASSHDRDYGYTF. The CDR3 DNA reads TGTGCCAGCAGCCACGACAGGGACTATGGCTACACCTTC.

Details on this clone: Other DNA sequences in this specimen translate into the identical CDR3. This chain links TRBV9 with TRBJ2-3; D not resolved. This CDR3 contains 16 residues. Between the trimmed V and J ends, which lost 0 bases and 8 bases, there was a span of 19 bases. Per germline, CDR1 SGDLS and CDR2 YYNGEE. The CDR3 is CASSVGGSTSRGTQYF. CDR3 bases: TGTGCCAGCAGCGTAGGTGGCTCCACCTCGCGCGGTACGCAGTATTTT.

V gene TRBV15 combines with J gene TRBJ2-1; D remains unclear. CDR1 is LNHNV, CDR2 YYDKDF, per germline (reference sequence). V was cut by 1 base and J by 2 bases, with 15 bases left in between. This CDR3 is built from 17 residues. This CDR3 is CATSRADGLLTYNEQFF. CDR3 sequence (DNA): TGTGCCACCAGCAGAGCTGATGGCCTTTTGACCTACAATGAGCAGTTCTTC.

The V and J genes are TRBV9 and TRBJ2-6; 7 nucleotides match TRBD1. V trimming: 0 bases; J trimming: 2 bases; junction bases outside the gene matches: 5. CDR3 size: 17 residues. The germline V gene encodes CDR1 SGDLS and CDR2 YYNGEE. For the CDR3, the DNA is TGTGCCAGCAGCGTAGACGAGGGGGCACCTGGGGCCAACGTCCTGACTTTC. Protein: CASSVDEGAPGANVLTF.

The chain has TRBV29-1 and TRBJ2-2, with 7 nucleotides matching TRBD2. V trimming: 4 bases; J trimming: 1 base; junction bases outside the gene matches: 9. This CDR3 spans 16 amino acids. Per germline, CDR1 SQVTM and CDR2 ANQGSEA. In nucleotides, the CDR3 is TGCAGCGTTGCCCTCGTAGCGGGTTTGAACACCGGGGAGCTGTTTTTT. As protein: CSVALVAGLNTGELFF.

Only a few counts were recorded for this clone. The chain combines TRBV5-1 with TRBJ2-3; D might be TRBD1 (6 bases). Between the trimmed V and J ends, which lost 0 bases and 6 bases, there was a span of 17 bases. This CDR3 contains 16 residues. The germline V gene has CDR1 SGHRS and CDR2 YFSETQ. The CDR3 nucleotides are TGCGCCAGCAGCTTGGCGATCGGACAGACGGGCGATACGCAGTATTTT. As protein: CASSLAIGQTGDTQYF.

The rearrangement joins TRBV5-1 to TRBJ2-1; TRBD2 matches 8 bases. The CDR3 runs to 16 residues. J was trimmed by 10 bases and V by 4 bases; bases with no gene match: 16. Germline lookup yields CDR1 SGHRS and CDR2 YFSETQ. The CDR3 DNA follows: TGCGCCAGCAGCCCCCCGGCGGTAGCGGGGTCTATGGAGCAGTTCTTC. This translates into CASSPPAVAGSMEQFF.